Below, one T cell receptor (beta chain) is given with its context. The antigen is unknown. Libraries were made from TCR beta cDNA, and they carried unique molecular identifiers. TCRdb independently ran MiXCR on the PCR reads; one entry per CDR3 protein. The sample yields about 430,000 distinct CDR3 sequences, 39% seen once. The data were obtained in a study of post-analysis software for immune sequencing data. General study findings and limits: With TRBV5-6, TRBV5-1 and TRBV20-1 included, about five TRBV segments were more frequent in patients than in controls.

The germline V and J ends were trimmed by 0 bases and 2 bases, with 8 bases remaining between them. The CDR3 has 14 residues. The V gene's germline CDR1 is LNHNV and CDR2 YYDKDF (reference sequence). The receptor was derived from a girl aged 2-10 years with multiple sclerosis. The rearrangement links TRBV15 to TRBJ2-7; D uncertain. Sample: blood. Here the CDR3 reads CATSRDSNAYEQYF. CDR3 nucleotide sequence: TGTGCCACCAGCAGAGATAGCAATGCCTACGAGCAGTACTTC.